This T cell receptor beta chain was profiled in a study of tumor and adjacent non-tumor tissue in lung cancer. No cell sorting was done before RNA was extracted from the tissue. Newly diagnosed lung cancer patients had thoracic surgery in China, August–late 2014, without prior chemotherapy. This clonotype was recorded a few times. Three rounds of nested PCR, following a modified ARM-PCR protocol, produced the TCRbeta library. MiXCR, applied by TCRdb to the multiplex PCR reads, yields one record per CDR3 protein. The sample has approximately 110,000 distinct CDR3 sequences, more than 70% seen once. The length of the CDR3 is 14 residues. V lost 0 bases and J lost 8; bases outside the gene matches: 1. Germline CDR1 reads SGHRS; CDR2 reads YFSETQ.

The receptor was isolated from a woman aged 55-69 years with non-small cell lung cancer. The chain couples TRBV5-1 to TRBJ1-4; 10 positions match TRBD1. The sample consisted of lung tumor tissue. CDR3 nucleotide sequence: TGCGCCAGCAGCTTGGGGACAGGGGGAGAAAAACTGTTTTTT. It codes for CASSLGTGGEKLFF.